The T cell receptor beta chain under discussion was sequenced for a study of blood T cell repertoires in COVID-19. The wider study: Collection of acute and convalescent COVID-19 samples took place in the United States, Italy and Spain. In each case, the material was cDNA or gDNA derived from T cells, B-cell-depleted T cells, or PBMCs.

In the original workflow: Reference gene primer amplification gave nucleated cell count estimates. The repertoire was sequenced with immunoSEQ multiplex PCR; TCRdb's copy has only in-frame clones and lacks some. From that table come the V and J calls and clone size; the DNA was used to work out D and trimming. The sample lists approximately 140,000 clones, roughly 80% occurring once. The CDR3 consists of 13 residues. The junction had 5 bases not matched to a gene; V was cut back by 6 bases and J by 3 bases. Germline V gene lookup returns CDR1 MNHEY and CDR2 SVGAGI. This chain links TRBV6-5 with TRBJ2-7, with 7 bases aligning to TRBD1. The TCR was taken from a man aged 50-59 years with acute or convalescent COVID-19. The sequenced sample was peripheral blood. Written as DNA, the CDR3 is TGTGCCAGCAGCTCCAACAGGGGCTACGAGCAGTACGTC. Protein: CASSSNRGYEQYV.